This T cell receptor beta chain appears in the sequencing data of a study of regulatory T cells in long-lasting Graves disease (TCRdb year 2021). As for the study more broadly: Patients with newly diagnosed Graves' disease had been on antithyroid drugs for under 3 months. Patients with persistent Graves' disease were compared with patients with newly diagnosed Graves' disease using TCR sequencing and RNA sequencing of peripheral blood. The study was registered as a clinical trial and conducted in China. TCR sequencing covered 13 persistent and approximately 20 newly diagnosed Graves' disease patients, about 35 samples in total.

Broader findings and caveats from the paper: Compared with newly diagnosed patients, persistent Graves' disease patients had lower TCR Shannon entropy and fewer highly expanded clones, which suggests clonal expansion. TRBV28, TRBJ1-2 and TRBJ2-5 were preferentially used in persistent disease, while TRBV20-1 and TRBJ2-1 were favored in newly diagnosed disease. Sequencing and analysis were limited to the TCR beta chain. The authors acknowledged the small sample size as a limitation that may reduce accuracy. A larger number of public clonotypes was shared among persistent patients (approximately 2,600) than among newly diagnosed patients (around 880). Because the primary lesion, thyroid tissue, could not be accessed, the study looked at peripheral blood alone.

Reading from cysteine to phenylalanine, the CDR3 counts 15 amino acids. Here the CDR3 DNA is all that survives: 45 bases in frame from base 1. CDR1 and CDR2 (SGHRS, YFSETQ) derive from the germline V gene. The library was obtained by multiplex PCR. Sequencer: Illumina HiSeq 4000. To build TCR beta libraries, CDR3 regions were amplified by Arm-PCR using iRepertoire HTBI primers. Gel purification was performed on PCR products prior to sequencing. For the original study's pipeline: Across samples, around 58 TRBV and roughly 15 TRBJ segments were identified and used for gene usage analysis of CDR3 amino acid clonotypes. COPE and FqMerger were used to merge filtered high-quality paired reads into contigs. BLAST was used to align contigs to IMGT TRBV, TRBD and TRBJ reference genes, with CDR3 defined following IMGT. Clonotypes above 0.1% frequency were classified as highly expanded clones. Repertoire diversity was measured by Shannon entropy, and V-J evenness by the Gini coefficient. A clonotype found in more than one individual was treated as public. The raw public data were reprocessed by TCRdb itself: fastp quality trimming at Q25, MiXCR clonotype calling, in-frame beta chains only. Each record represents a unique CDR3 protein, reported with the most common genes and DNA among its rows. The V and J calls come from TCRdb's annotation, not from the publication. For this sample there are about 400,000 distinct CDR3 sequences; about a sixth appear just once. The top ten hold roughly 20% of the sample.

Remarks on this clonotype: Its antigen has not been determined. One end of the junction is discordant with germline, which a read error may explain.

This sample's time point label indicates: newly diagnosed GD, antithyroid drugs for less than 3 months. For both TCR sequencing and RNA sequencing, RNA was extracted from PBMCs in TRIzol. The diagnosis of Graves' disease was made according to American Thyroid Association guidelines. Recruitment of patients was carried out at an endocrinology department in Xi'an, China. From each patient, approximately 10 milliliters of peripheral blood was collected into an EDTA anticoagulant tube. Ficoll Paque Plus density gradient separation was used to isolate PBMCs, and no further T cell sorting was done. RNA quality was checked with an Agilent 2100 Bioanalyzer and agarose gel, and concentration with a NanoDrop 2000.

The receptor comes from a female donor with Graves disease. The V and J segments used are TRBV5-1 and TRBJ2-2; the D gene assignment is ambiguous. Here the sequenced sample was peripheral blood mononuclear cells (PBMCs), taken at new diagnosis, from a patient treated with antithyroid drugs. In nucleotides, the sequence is TGCGCCAACAGCTACAGTGATACCAACACCGGGGAGCTGTTTTTT. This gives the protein CANSYSDTNTGELFF.